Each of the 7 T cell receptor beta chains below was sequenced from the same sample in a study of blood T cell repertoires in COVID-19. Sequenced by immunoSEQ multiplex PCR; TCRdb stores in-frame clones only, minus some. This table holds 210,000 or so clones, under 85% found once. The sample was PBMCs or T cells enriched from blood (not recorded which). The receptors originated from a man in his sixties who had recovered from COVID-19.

CDR3 in amino acids: CASRWALSYTF. The DNA of the CDR3 is TGTGCCAGCAGGTGGGCCTTGAGCTACACCTTC. The chain uses TRBV2 and TRBJ1-2; D uncertain. From germline, CDR1 is SNHLY and CDR2 FYNNEI. Trimming removed 6 bases from V and 9 bases from J, with 11 bases in between. There are 11 residues in the CDR3.

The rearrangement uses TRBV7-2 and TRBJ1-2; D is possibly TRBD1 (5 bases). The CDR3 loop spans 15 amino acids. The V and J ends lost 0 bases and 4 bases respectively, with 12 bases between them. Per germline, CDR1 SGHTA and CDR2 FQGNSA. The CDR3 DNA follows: TGTGCCAGCAGCTTAGCGTTTGGGGACTCCTATGGCTACACCTTC. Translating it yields CASSLAFGDSYGYTF.

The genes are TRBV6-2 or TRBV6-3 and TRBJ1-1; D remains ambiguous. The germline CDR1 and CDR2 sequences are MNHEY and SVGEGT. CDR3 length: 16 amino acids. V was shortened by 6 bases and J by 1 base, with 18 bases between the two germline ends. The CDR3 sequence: CASSLRQMPPNTEAFF. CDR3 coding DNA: TGTGCCAGCAGCCTTCGACAAATGCCTCCGAACACTGAAGCTTTCTTT.

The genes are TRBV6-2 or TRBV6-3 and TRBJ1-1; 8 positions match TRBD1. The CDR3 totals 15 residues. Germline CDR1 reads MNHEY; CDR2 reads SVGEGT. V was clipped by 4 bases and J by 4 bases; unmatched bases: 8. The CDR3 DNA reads TGTGCCAGCAGTTGGACAGGGTCCCCCCCCACTGAAGCTTTCTTT. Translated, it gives CASSWTGSPPTEAFF.

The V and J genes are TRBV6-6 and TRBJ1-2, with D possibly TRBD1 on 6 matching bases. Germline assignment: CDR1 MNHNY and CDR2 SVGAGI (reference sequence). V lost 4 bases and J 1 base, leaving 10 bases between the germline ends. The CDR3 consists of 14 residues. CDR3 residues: CASSLRTVNYGYTF. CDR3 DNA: TGTGCCAGCAGTTTACGGACAGTTAACTATGGCTACACCTTC.

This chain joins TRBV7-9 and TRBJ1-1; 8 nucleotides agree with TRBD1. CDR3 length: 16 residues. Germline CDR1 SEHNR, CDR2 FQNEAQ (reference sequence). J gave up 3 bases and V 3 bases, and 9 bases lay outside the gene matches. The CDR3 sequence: CASSFSGTGLYTEAFF. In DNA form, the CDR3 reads TGTGCCAGCAGCTTTTCCGGGACAGGTCTGTACACTGAAGCTTTCTTT. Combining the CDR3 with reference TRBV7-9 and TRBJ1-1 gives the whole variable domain DTGVSQNPRHKITKRGQNVTFRCDPISEHNRLYWYRQTLGQGPEFLTYFQNEAQLEKSRLLSDRFSAERPKGSFSTLEIQRTEQGDSAMYLCASSFSGTGLYTEAFFGQGTRLTVV.

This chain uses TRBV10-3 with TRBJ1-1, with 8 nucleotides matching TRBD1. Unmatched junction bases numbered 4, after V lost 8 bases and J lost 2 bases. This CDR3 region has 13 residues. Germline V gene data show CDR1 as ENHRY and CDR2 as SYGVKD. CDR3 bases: TGTGCCATCGGGACAGGACAAAACACTGAAGCTTTCTTT. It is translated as CAIGTGQNTEAFF.